This T cell receptor (beta chain) was sequenced for a study of T cells after yellow fever vaccination. They built TCR cDNA with 5'RACE template switching, a step that put in a universal primer site and UMIs. TCRdb re-analysed the 5' RACE reads in MiXCR, keeping a single row per CDR3 protein. The repertoire holds a few hundred thousand distinct CDR3 sequences, with about 19% as singletons. There are 13 residues in the CDR3. Between the trimmed V and J ends, which lost 1 base and 5 bases, there was a span of 6 bases. Germline V gene lookup returns CDR1 LGHDT and CDR2 YNNKEL (reference sequence). Comment on this clonotype: No antigen is known for it. A much larger clone sits a single nucleotide away, making a read error possible.

Study conclusions and caveats: Weaker, the secondary response had a peak occurring faster, on day 5 versus 15. A limited proportion of clonotypes was detected within both the CD4 and CD8 compartments.

V usage is TRBV3-1 and J usage is TRBJ1-5, with no clear D. Source: PBMCs, taken before the yellow fever booster vaccination. The source is a young man who received the YFV17D yellow fever vaccine. The CDR3 DNA follows: TGTGCCAGCAGCCAAGGCCCCCATCAGCCCCAGCATTTT. This sequence encodes CASSQGPHQPQHF. Filled out from reference TRBV3-1 and TRBJ1-5, the complete variable domain reads DTAVSQTPKYLVTQMGNDKSIKCEQNLGHDTMYWYKQDSKKFLKIMFSYNNKELIINETVPNRFSPKSPDKAHLNLHINSLELGDSAVYFCASSQGPHQPQHFGDGTRLSIL.